Included here is one T cell receptor beta chain sequence, with context. Its target is unknown. Assay: immunoSEQ multiplex PCR; the TCRdb copy retains only in-frame clones and omits some. The sample shows about 100,000 clones, 90% to 96% of them seen only once. Germline CDR1 MGHRA, CDR2 YSYEKL. The J segment lost 3 bases and the V segment lost 3 bases, leaving 5 bases of the junction unmatched. The CDR3 totals 14 residues. This sample is drawn from a study of OX40 agonist ivuxolimab in advanced cancers. Study-wide background: Those treated in dose escalation had hepatocellular carcinoma, melanoma, renal cell cancer or head and neck cancer. The study's findings and limits: CD8+ T cells averaged more expanded clones than CD4+. Some of the nonresponding patients also showed low levels of normalized T-cell clonal expansion.

The J gene is TRBJ2-7, the V gene TRBV4-1; 7 bases map to TRBD2. Specimen: CD4+ or CD8+ T cells sorted from blood, collected in a trial of the OX40 agonist ivuxolimab. The source is an adult with an advanced solid tumor such as melanoma, head and neck, liver or kidney cancer. The CDR3 loop reads CASSQSGTNYEQYF. The CDR3 bases are TGCGCCAGCAGCCAGTCCGGGACTAACTACGAGCAGTACTTC.